The 18 T cell receptor beta chains below all came from one sample that was sequenced in a study of PD-1 blockade in classical Hodgkin lymphoma. Measured with immunoSEQ multiplex PCR; TCRdb has only the in-frame clones, and not every one. This sample has some 93,000 clones, with roughly 90% found just once. All patients relapsed after autologous stem cell transplantation, and brentuximab vedotin exposure varied. The source material was peripheral blood mononuclear cells (PBMCs), sampled at baseline. These receptors came from a human donor with classical Hodgkin lymphoma.

For the CDR3, the DNA is TGTGCCAGCAAAGGGGGCACGTCAGCAGGCATCTACTATGGCTACACCTTC. It specifies CASKGGTSAGIYYGYTF. The genes are TRBV11-3 and TRBJ1-2; 7 positions match TRBD1. CDR1 is SGHNT and CDR2 is YENEEA in the germline V gene. Trimming removed 7 bases from V and 3 bases from J; junction bases left unmatched: 17. The CDR3 loop spans 17 amino acids.

Worth noting for this clone: Within the sample, other DNA sequences also encode this same CDR3. This chain links TRBV27 with TRBJ2-7, with no clear D. Trimming left V 0 bases short and J 0 bases short, with 3 bases between. The germline V gene encodes CDR1 MNHEY and CDR2 SMNVEV (reference sequence). This CDR3 has 13 amino acids. CDR3 protein: CASSLSPSYEQYF. CDR3 sequence (DNA): TGTGCCAGCAGTTTATCCCCCTCCTACGAGCAGTACTTC.

This chain connects TRBV30 to TRBJ2-5; tentatively, D is TRBD1 (5 bases). Trimming shortened V by 2 bases and J by 5 bases, and 15 bases separated the two germline ends. The CDR3 covers 14 residues. The germline CDR1 and CDR2 sequences are GTSNPN and SVGIG (reference sequence). The CDR3: CAWSLPWGVETQYF. Here the CDR3 DNA reads TGTGCCTGGAGTTTACCGTGGGGCGTCGAGACCCAGTACTTC.

The genes are TRBV7-2 and TRBJ2-7; 12 nucleotides agree with TRBD1. Trimming took 1 base from V and 5 from J; bases not matched to a gene: 3. Germline V CDR1 and CDR2: SGHTA, FQGNSA. The CDR3 spans 15 residues. The CDR3 here is CASSLGGTGGDEQYF. The CDR3, as DNA: TGTGCCAGCAGCTTAGGGGGGACAGGGGGCGACGAGCAGTACTTC.

The CDR3 here is CASSTVSEGTYYGYTF. The CDR3, as DNA: TGTGCCAGCAGCACCGTCTCGGAAGGCACCTACTATGGCTACACCTTC. The chain employs TRBV28 and TRBJ1-2, with D unclear. The CDR3 is made up of 16 amino acids. With 6 bases removed from V and 3 bases from J, the gap between germline ends came to 20 bases. Germline V lookup: CDR1 MDHEN, CDR2 SYDVKM.

This clone was seen only a few times. The genes are TRBV27 and TRBJ1-1; 9 positions match TRBD1. CDR1 and CDR2 from the germline V gene are MNHEY and SMNVEV (reference sequence). After removal of 6 bases from V and 2 bases from J, the junction contained 1 base not matched to a gene. There are 13 residues in the CDR3. The CDR3 spells CASRQGANTEAFF. CDR3 coding DNA: TGTGCCAGCAGACAGGGGGCAAACACTGAAGCTTTCTTT.

V is TRBV6-5 and J is TRBJ1-1; D uncertain. V was trimmed by 6 bases and J by 7 bases, leaving 21 bases between them. The CDR3 runs 15 residues. Per the germline V gene, CDR1 is MNHEY and CDR2 is SVGAGI. The CDR3 bases are TGTGCCAGCAGGAAGTACCCCTGGCAGGCGCGTGAAGCTTTCTTT. It is translated as CASRKYPWQAREAFF.

V gene TRBV7-9 combines with J gene TRBJ2-3, with 12 bases identical to TRBD2. This CDR3 spans 19 amino acids. V lost 8 bases and J lost 0; bases outside the gene matches: 15. CDR1 SEHNR and CDR2 FQNEAQ come from the germline V gene (reference sequence). CDR3 coding DNA: TGTGCCAGCGCCCTTGGGCCGGCTAGCGGGAGGGTTAGCACAGATACGCAGTATTTT. It specifies CASALGPASGRVSTDTQYF.

The rearrangement joins TRBV5-1 to TRBJ1-1; TRBD1 might be the D (6 bases). The length of the CDR3 is 13 residues. Deletions cut 4 bases from V and 10 bases from J, with 17 bases between. Germline CDR1 is SGHRS and CDR2 is YFSETQ. In DNA form, the CDR3 reads TGCGCCAGCAGCGTAATCAGGGGCGTTGCAGCTTTCTTT. Translation gives CASSVIRGVAAFF.

CDR3 in DNA: TGTGCCATCAGAAAGCGGGAGGGCCCGAATGAGCAGTTCTTC. Translated, it gives CAIRKREGPNEQFF. The J gene is TRBJ2-1, the V gene TRBV10-3; 10 bases line up with TRBD2. Germline values: CDR1 ENHRY, CDR2 SYGVKD. This CDR3 comprises 14 residues. Unmatched junction bases numbered 6, after V lost 6 bases and J lost 7 bases.

V usage is TRBV5-1 and J usage is TRBJ2-1; D ambiguous. Per germline, CDR1 SGHRS and CDR2 YFSETQ. Trimming stripped 0 bases from V and 4 bases from J, with 14 bases between. The CDR3 contains 16 residues. As DNA, the CDR3 is TGCGCCAGCAGCTTGGAAGCACAGCTAACTTACAATGAGCAGTTCTTC. Protein: CASSLEAQLTYNEQFF. The complete variable domain, with remaining parts taken from reference TRBV5-1 and TRBJ2-1, reads KAGVTQTPRYLIKTRGQQVTLSCSPISGHRSVSWYQQTPGQGLQFLFEYFSETQRNKGNFPGRFSGRQFSNSRSEMNVSTLELGDSALYLCASSLEAQLTYNEQFFGPGTRLTVL.

This chain uses TRBV5-6 with TRBJ2-3, with a weak D call TRBD1 (6 bases). V lost 3 bases to trimming and J lost 4 bases, with 12 bases between them. Germline V gene data show CDR1 as SGHDT and CDR2 as YYEEEE. CDR3 length equals 14 residues. This CDR3 is CASSWTVGSDTQYF. The CDR3 DNA reads as TGTGCCAGCAGCTGGACAGTAGGGTCAGATACGCAGTATTTT.

The chain links TRBV2 to TRBJ1-1; perhaps TRBD1 as D (6 bases). CDR1 is SNHLY, CDR2 FYNNEI, per germline. CDR3 length: 13 residues. Between the trimmed V and J ends, which lost 5 bases and 6 bases, there was a span of 13 bases. The CDR3 nucleotides are TGTGCCAGCAGTTGGAGGGGGATGGCTGAAGCTTTCTTT. Translation: CASSWRGMAEAFF.

This clone has just one count. This sequence joins TRBV6-4 and TRBJ2-3, with TRBD2 identical over 11 bases. Germline loops: CDR1 MRHNA, CDR2 SNTAGT. The V gene end was trimmed by 3 bases and the J gene end by 4 bases; junction bases not matched to a gene: 3. The CDR3 sequence is 15 residues long. The CDR3 coding sequence is TGTGCCAGCAGTGATAGCGGGAGGGCCGCAGATACGCAGTATTTT. This encodes CASSDSGRAADTQYF.

The rearrangement links TRBV20-1 to TRBJ2-7; D is unclear. This CDR3 has 11 amino acids. Trimming shortened V by 1 base and J by 5 bases, and 6 bases separated the two germline ends. Germline CDR1 reads DFQATT; CDR2 reads SNEGSKA (reference sequence). This CDR3 is CSARADHEQYF. CDR3 in DNA: TGCAGTGCTAGAGCCGACCACGAGCAGTACTTC.

CDR3 bases: TGTGCCACCGGCGACAGGGAGGGCGAGCAGTACTTC. Residues: CATGDREGEQYF. This chain joins TRBV27 and TRBJ2-7; D may be TRBD1 or TRBD2 (7 bases each). There are 12 residues in the CDR3. Trimming pared 10 bases from V and 6 bases from J, leaving 16 bases between. Germline V gene sequence: CDR1 MNHEY, CDR2 SMNVEV (reference sequence).

Comments on this clone: At one end the junction does not follow the germline gene, possibly because of a read error. V is TRBV5-1 and J is TRBJ1-2; no firm D call. This CDR3 has 17 amino acids. Looked up from germline, CDR1 is SGHRS and CDR2 is YFSETQ. The CDR3 DNA sequence: TGCGCCAGCAGCTTTTACTACCCGGACTCCCCTAAGTATGGCTACACCTTC. Protein: CASSFYYPDSPKYGYTF.

V and J are TRBV5-8 and TRBJ1-5, with D perhaps matching TRBD1 (6 bases). Trimming stripped 3 bases from V and 1 base from J, with 11 bases between. The CDR3 runs to 15 residues. Germline V gene lookup returns CDR1 SGHTS and CDR2 YDEGEE. CDR3: CASSYGGGSNQPQHF. The CDR3 DNA reads as TGTGCCAGCAGCTATGGAGGGGGGAGCAATCAGCCCCAGCATTTT.